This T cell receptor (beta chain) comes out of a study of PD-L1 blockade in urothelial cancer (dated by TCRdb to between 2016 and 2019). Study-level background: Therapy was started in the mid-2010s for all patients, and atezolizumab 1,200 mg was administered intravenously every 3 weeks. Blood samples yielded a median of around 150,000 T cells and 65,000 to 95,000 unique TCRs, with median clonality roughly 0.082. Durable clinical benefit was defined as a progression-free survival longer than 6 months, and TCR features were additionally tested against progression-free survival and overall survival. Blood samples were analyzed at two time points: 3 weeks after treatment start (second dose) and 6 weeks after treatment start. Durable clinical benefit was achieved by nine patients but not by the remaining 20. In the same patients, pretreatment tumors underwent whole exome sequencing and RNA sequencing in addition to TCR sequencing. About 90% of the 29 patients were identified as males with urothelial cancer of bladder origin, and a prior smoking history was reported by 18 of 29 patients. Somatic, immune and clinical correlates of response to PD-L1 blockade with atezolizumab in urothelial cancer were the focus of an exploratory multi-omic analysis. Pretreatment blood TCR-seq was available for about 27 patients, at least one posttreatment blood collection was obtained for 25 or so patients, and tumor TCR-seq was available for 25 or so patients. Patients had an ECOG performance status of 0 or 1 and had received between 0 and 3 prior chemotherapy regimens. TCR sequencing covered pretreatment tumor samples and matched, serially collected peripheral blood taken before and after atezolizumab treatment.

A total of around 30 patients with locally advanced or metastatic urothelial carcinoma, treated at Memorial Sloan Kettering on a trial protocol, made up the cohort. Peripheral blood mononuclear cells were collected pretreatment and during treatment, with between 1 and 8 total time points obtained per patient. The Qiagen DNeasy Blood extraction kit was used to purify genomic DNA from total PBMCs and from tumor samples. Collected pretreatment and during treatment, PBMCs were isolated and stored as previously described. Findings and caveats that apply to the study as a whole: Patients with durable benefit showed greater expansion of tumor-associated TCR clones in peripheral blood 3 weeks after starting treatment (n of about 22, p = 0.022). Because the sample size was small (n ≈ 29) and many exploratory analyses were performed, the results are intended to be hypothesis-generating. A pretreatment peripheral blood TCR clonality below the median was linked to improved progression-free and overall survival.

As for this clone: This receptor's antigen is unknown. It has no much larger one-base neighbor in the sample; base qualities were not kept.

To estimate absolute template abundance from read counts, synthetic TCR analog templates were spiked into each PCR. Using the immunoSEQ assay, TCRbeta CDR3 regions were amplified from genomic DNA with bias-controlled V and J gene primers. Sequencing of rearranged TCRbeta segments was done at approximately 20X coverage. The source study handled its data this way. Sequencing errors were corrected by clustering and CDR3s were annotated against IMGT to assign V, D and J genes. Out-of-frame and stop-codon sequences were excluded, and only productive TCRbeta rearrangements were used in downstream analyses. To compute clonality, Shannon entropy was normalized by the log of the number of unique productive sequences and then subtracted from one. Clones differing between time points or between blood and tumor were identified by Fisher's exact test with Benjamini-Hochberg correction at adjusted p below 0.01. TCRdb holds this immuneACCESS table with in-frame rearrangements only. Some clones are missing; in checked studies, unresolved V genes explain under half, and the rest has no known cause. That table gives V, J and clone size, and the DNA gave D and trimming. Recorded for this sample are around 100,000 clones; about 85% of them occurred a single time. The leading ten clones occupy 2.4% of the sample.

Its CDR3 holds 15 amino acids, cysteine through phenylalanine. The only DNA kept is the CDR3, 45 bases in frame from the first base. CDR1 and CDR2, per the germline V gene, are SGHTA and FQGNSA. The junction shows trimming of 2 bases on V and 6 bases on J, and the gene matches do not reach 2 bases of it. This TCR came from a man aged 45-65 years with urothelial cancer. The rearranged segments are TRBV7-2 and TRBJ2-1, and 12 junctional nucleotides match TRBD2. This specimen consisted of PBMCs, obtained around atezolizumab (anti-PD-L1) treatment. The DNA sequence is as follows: TGTGCCAGCAGCTTACTAGCGGGAGGGCGCAATGAGCAGTTCTTC. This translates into CASSLLAGGRNEQFF.